The T cell receptor (beta chain) described here comes from a study of early T cells in non-severe SARS-CoV-2 infection. The overall study: Sequencing of bulk RNA from unsorted whole blood was done, without chain pairing. Overall study results and limits: Sequences matched to VDJdb favored anti-spike CD8 responses, while private and CD4 specificities were missed.

With regard to this clonotype: Its matching antigen is unknown.

From germline, CDR1 is MNHEY and CDR2 SVGAGI. Trimming removed 3 bases from V and 0 bases from J, with 9 bases in between. This CDR3 spans 14 amino acids. Molecules of cDNA were individually given unique molecular identifiers that were attached to them. TCRdb analysed the 5' RACE reads with MiXCR anew, one entry per CDR3 protein. The table shows around 67,000 distinct CDR3 sequences, with over 9.5% occurring only once. V usage is TRBV6-5 and J usage is TRBJ2-7; D ambiguous. The receptor's source is an adult who was a healthcare worker with PCR-confirmed SARS-CoV-2 infection or an uninfected control (not recorded which). The sample taken for sequencing was whole blood. Written as DNA, the CDR3 is TGTGCCAGCAGTTATTCGCTGAGCTCCTACGAGCAGTACTTC. Translation gives CASSYSLSSYEQYF.